This T cell receptor (beta chain) was sequenced during a study of T cells of healthy individuals. TCRdb fed the 5' RACE reads into MiXCR, producing one record per CDR3 protein. The table shows 65,000 to 95,000 distinct CDR3 sequences, with roughly 5% occurring only once. CDR3 length: 11 residues. V lost 3 bases and J lost 7, with 6 bases in between. CDR1 MDHEN and CDR2 SYDVKM come from the germline V gene. This clonotype was seen a handful of times. This receptor was obtained from a female donor in good health. The genes are TRBV28 and TRBJ1-2; D gene ambiguous. The CDR3 loop reads CASSFNGGYTF. In DNA form, the CDR3 reads TGTGCCAGCAGTTTTAATGGTGGCTACACCTTC.